These 9 T cell receptor beta chains were all obtained from the same sample, sequenced in a study of blood T cell repertoires in COVID-19. Generated by immunoSEQ multiplex PCR, the TCRdb table keeps only in-frame clones and is missing some. In the table there are 65,000 to 90,000 clones, 80% to 90% of which are singletons. The sequenced material came from peripheral blood. These receptor sequences come from a woman over 75 with active or convalescent COVID-19.

The chain carries TRBV18 and TRBJ2-3; the match to TRBD2 covers 10 bases. This CDR3 has 19 amino acids. V lost 2 bases to trimming and J lost 2 bases; unmatched junction nucleotides: 13. Germline lookup yields CDR1 KGHSH and CDR2 LQKENI. CDR3 residues: CASSPSPTSGVVDTDTQYF. The CDR3 DNA sequence: TGTGCCAGCTCACCATCCCCCACTAGCGGGGTTGTAGACACAGATACGCAGTATTTT.

This chain uses TRBV4-3 with TRBJ1-5; maybe TRBD1 (6 bases). V was clipped by 5 bases and J by 2 bases, with 13 bases between them. In germline, CDR1 is LGHNA, CDR2 YSLEER. The CDR3 length is 15 residues. The CDR3: CASSDRFRGNQPQHF. CDR3 nucleotide sequence: TGCGCCAGCAGCGACAGGTTCAGAGGCAATCAGCCCCAGCATTTT.

This clone showed up just a few times. The rearrangement uses TRBV5-1 and TRBJ2-3; perhaps TRBD1 as D (5 bases). CDR1 is SGHRS, CDR2 YFSETQ, per germline. The V end was cut by 0 bases, the J end by 2 bases, with 13 bases between. The CDR3 sequence is 16 residues long. CDR3: CASSLGVGAPTDTQYF. DNA for the CDR3: TGCGCCAGCAGCTTGGGGGTAGGGGCACCCACAGATACGCAGTATTTT.

The chain employs TRBV19 and TRBJ1-2; no definite D call. V dropped 6 bases and J dropped 5 bases, with 16 bases sitting between them. Germline CDR1 and CDR2: LNHDA and SQIVND (reference sequence). CDR3 length: 14 amino acids. The CDR3 here is CASSPEGGRYGYTF. For the CDR3, the DNA is TGTGCCAGTAGCCCCGAGGGAGGGCGATATGGCTACACCTTC.

The chain couples TRBV6-2 or TRBV6-3 to TRBJ2-1; 8 nucleotides align to TRBD2. The germline CDR1 and CDR2 sequences are MNHEY and SVGEGT. This CDR3 contains 15 residues. V lost 4 bases, J lost 0 bases, and 2 bases stayed unmatched. The CDR3 is CASSFTSGSYNEQFF. The CDR3 coding sequence is TGTGCCAGCAGTTTCACTAGCGGCTCCTACAATGAGCAGTTCTTC.

The chain recombines TRBV4-1 with TRBJ2-2; D call uncertain. V shed 7 bases and J shed 0 bases, with 15 bases lying between them. Germline loops: CDR1 MGHRA, CDR2 YSYEKL. CDR3 length: 16 amino acids. The DNA for the CDR3 is TGCGCCAGCATGCCAAGGTGGCTAGCGAACACCGGGGAGCTGTTTTTT. Its translation is CASMPRWLANTGELFF.

The rearrangement links TRBV5-4 to TRBJ2-7; weak D call: TRBD2 (6 bases). Looked up from germline, CDR1 is SGHNT and CDR2 is YYREEE (reference sequence). The V and J ends lost 4 bases and 7 bases respectively, with 21 bases between them. This CDR3 has 15 residues. CDR3 loop: CASSLSKFMAGEQYF. Written as DNA, the CDR3 is TGTGCCAGCAGCCTCTCTAAGTTTATGGCGGGGGAGCAGTACTTC.

The chain couples TRBV6-6 to TRBJ2-1; TRBD2 aligns across 8 bases. This CDR3 is 15 amino acids long. CDR1 and CDR2 (germline): MNHNY, SVGAGI (reference sequence). After removal of 6 bases from V and 6 bases from J, the junction contained 10 bases not matched to a gene. The CDR3 loop is CASSPPRGGINEQFF. The CDR3 DNA follows: TGTGCCAGCAGCCCCCCCCGGGGGGGTATCAATGAGCAGTTCTTC.

The chain carries TRBV12-3 or TRBV12-4 and TRBJ2-7, with D unclear. The CDR3 loop spans 12 amino acids. V was clipped by 3 bases and J by 9 bases, with 12 bases between them. The chain's CDR3 is CASSFQFAGQYF. The CDR3 nucleotides are TGTGCCAGCAGTTTTCAGTTCGCAGGGCAGTACTTC.